The sequence of this T cell receptor (beta chain) was determined in a study of human T cells and chemical hapten exposure. Findings of the study overall: It was expanded TCRs that formed significantly more large CDR3 similarity clusters than controls did.

CDR3 length: 16 residues. Germline V gives CDR1 DFQATT, CDR2 SNEGSKA (reference sequence). V trimming: 3 bases; J trimming: 1 base; junction bases outside the gene matches: 4. At least ten counts were recorded for this clonotype. No antigen is known for it. As to time point: pre-sensitization, week 0. The treatment is: therapeutic diphenylcyclopropenone sensitization with weekly scalp DPC. Patch tests were applied only after blood draws. Non-pregnant alopecia patients aged 18 to 70, suitable for DPC therapy. Each CDR3 protein is one row after TCRdb ran MiXCR on the RACE reads. The table shows about 110,000 distinct CDR3 sequences, with 9% to 15% occurring only once.

Sequenced here: whole blood, sampled in connection with sensitization to the hapten diphenylcyclopropenone (DPC). This receptor was taken from a woman aged 45 to 65 with alopecia areata. Some clones in this sample may be carry-over from other donors' samples. The chain combines TRBV20-1 with TRBJ2-1; 12 nucleotides align to TRBD2. The CDR3 DNA sequence: TGCAGTGCTAGTCCGGGACTAGCGGGTTCCTACAATGAGCAGTTCTTC. It specifies CSASPGLAGSYNEQFF.